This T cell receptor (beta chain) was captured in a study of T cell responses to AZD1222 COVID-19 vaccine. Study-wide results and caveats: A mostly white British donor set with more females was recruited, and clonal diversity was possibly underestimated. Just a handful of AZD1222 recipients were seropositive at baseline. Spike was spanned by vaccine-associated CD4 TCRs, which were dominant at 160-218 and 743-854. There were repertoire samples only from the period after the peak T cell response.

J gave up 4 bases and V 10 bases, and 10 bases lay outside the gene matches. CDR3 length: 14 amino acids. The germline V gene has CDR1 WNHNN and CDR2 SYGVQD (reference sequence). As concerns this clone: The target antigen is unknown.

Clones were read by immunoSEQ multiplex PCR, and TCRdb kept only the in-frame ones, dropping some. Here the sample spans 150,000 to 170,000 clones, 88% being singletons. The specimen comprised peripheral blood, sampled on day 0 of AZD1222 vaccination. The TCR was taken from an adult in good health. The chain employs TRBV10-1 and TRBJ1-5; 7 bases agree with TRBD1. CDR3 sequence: CAILRRGFNQPQHF. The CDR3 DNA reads TGCGCCATCTTACGCAGGGGGTTTAATCAGCCCCAGCATTTT.